Below, 4 T cell receptor beta chains from the same sample are listed, as sequenced in a study of CD8 T cells in Susac syndrome. RNA in amounts of roughly 0.5 to 1 ug was reverse transcribed with random hexamers. One entry per CDR3 protein results from TCRdb running MiXCR on the immunoSEQ multiplex PCR reads. The table lists roughly 130,000 distinct CDR3 sequences, 90% to 95% of them singletons. Sequenced sample: CD4+ T cells from PBMCs. The receptor source for this set is a human donor in good health.

The chain carries TRBV29-1 and TRBJ2-1; 11 positions agree with TRBD2. This CDR3 has 17 residues. V gave up 6 bases and J gave up 2 bases; unmatched junction bases: 12. CDR1 and CDR2 (germline): SQVTM, ANQGSEA. The DNA for the CDR3 is TGCAGCGTGGAGGGACTAGCGGTCATCAAACCCTACAATGAGCAGTTCTTC. It is translated as CSVEGLAVIKPYNEQFF.

V is TRBV5-1 and J is TRBJ2-2, with D possibly TRBD2 on 6 matching bases. Trimming removed 4 bases from V and 2 bases from J, with 15 bases in between. The germline V gene encodes CDR1 SGHRS and CDR2 YFSETQ. This CDR3 region has 16 residues. Here the CDR3 DNA reads TGCGCCAGCAGCCCCTGGAGGGGCTTAAACACCGGGGAGCTGTTTTTT. As protein: CASSPWRGLNTGELFF.

This chain uses TRBV12-3 or TRBV12-4 with TRBJ2-3, with 8 bases identical to TRBD2. Unmatched junction bases numbered 13, after V lost 7 bases and J lost 4 bases. This CDR3 contains 16 residues. Written as DNA, the CDR3 is TGTGCCAGCAACACCCGACTGAGCGGGAGCGCAGATACGCAGTATTTT. Its translation: CASNTRLSGSADTQYF.

V usage is TRBV30 and J usage is TRBJ2-7; D tentatively fits TRBD1 or TRBD2 (5 bases each). The CDR3 length is 11 residues. Looked up from germline, CDR1 is GTSNPN and CDR2 is SVGIG (reference sequence). With 3 bases removed from V and 6 bases from J, the gap between germline ends came to 9 bases. For the CDR3, the DNA is TGTGCCTGGAGCGGGACCTCCGAGCAGTACTTC. This translates into CAWSGTSEQYF.